The source of this T cell receptor (beta chain) is a study of T cell responses to AZD1222 COVID-19 vaccine. A note on this clone: Its antigen is unidentified.

Study-wide points: The study found vaccine-associated CD4 TCRs spanning spike, dominant at 160-218 and 743-854. Sampling that yielded the repertoires occurred only after the peak T cell response.

Generated by immunoSEQ multiplex PCR, the TCRdb table keeps only in-frame clones and is missing some. The profile covers fewer than 110,000 clones, with 90% to 95% appearing a single time and about 20% taken by the ten largest. V was cut by 4 bases and J by 4 bases, with 16 bases left in between. This CDR3 has 15 residues. CDR1 and CDR2 (germline): LGHNA, YSLEER. V gene TRBV4-3 combines with J gene TRBJ1-2; D unresolved. Source: peripheral blood, taken on day 0 of AZD1222 vaccination. This TCR was sampled from an adult in good health. CDR3 DNA sequence: TGCGCCAGCAGCCCGAATTTAGGGTCGGGCTATGGCTACACCTTC. It encodes CASSPNLGSGYGYTF.